This T cell receptor (beta chain) was sequenced during a study of shared clonotypes between healthy human individuals. For the study at large: The plates for each donor numbered three CD4 naive, three CD4 memory, two CD8 naive and one CD8 memory. Points from the study as a whole: All-four-donor shared clonotypes had higher generation probabilities than non-shared clonotypes did.

This clone was observed a single time. What it recognizes is unknown. The deep-level immunoSEQ assay was used. Method: immunoSEQ multiplex PCR; TCRdb's copy keeps in-frame clones and lacks some. The table lists millions of clones, approximately 95% of them singletons. CDR1 and CDR2 from the germline V gene are WNHNN and SYGVQD (reference sequence). This CDR3 is 15 amino acids long. With 1 base removed from V and 2 bases from J, the gap between germline ends came to 11 bases. The genes are TRBV10-1 and TRBJ1-1, with a possible D match to TRBD1 (5 bases). Material for sequencing was naive CD4+ T cells from PBMCs. Subset described: CD45RA+ positively selected. The sequence was obtained from a young man in good health. Some clones in this sample may be carry-over from other donors' samples. CDR3 sequence (DNA): TGCGCCAGCAGTGAGTTCCGGGGGAGTAACACTGAAGCTTTCTTT. Amino acid sequence: CASSEFRGSNTEAFF.